These T cell receptor beta chains were read from a single sample in a study of response to subunit inactivated influenza vaccine. TCRdb itself ran the RT-PCR reads through MiXCR, one entry per CDR3 protein. This table holds about 570,000 distinct CDR3 sequences, 10% to 12% found once. The sample also formed part of further work on T cells expressing NK-cell markers.

Sequencing was performed on PBMCs from blood, taken on the day of vaccination. The receptors originated from a man aged 45-65 years who received an inactivated influenza vaccine. Each CDR3 is given with its conserved first and last residue. Each record gives: D gene, V gene, J gene, clone size, CDR3 protein, CDR3 DNA. A D gene is named only where the DNA matches it firmly. Clone size is stated in some rows and not others, as once, few, many or a class when expanded.

d_gene: TRBD2; v_gene: TRBV4-2; j_gene: TRBJ2-7; abundance: -; CDR3aa: CASSQDVIGRAGQYF; CDR3nt: TGTGCCAGCAGCCAAGATGTGATCGGGAGGGCCGGGCAGTACTTC
d_gene: -; v_gene: TRBV11-3; j_gene: TRBJ2-3; abundance: many; CDR3aa: CASSLGPEDTQYF; CDR3nt: TGTGCCAGCAGCTTAGGTCCGGAGGATACGCAGTATTTT
d_gene: TRBD1; v_gene: TRBV6-2/TRBV6-3; j_gene: TRBJ2-5; abundance: few; CDR3aa: CASSSTGTKTQYF; CDR3nt: TGTGCCAGCAGCTCGACAGGGACGAAGACCCAGTACTTC
d_gene: TRBD1; v_gene: TRBV30; j_gene: TRBJ1-6; abundance: -; CDR3aa: CAWRSGTGTSPLHF; CDR3nt: TGTGCCTGGAGGTCCGGGACAGGGACTTCACCCCTCCACTTT
d_gene: -; v_gene: TRBV7-2; j_gene: TRBJ2-5; abundance: few; CDR3aa: CASSRDSAGGQTQYF; CDR3nt: TGTGCCAGCAGCCGGGACAGCGCCGGGGGTCAGACCCAGTACTTC
d_gene: TRBD1; v_gene: TRBV29-1; j_gene: TRBJ2-7; abundance: few; CDR3aa: CSVGPKGGSYEQYF; CDR3nt: TGCAGCGTTGGGCCCAAAGGGGGCAGCTACGAGCAGTACTTC
d_gene: TRBD2; v_gene: TRBV9; j_gene: TRBJ2-5; abundance: few; CDR3aa: CASSVANSGGQETQYF; CDR3nt: TGTGCCAGCAGCGTAGCGAATAGCGGGGGGCAAGAGACCCAGTACTTC
d_gene: -; v_gene: TRBV6-1; j_gene: TRBJ1-5; abundance: -; CDR3aa: CASSPLLAATNQPQHF; CDR3nt: TGTGCCAGCAGTCCCCTGCTGGCAGCCACTAATCAGCCCCAGCATTTT
d_gene: -; v_gene: TRBV3-1; j_gene: TRBJ1-1; abundance: -; CDR3aa: CASSQYLGNGPEAFF; CDR3nt: TGTGCCAGCAGCCAATACCTCGGGAATGGGCCTGAAGCTTTCTTT
d_gene: -; v_gene: TRBV20-1; j_gene: TRBJ2-3; abundance: -; CDR3aa: CSARDGYRLRTDTQYF; CDR3nt: TGCAGTGCTAGAGACGGTTATAGGCTTCGCACAGATACGCAGTATTTT
d_gene: -; v_gene: TRBV12-3/TRBV12-4; j_gene: TRBJ2-3; abundance: -; CDR3aa: CASSSPPDTQYF; CDR3nt: TGTGCCAGCAGTTCCCCCCCAGATACGCAGTATTTT
d_gene: -; v_gene: TRBV5-1; j_gene: TRBJ1-4; abundance: many; CDR3aa: CASSLVAVGEKLFF; CDR3nt: TGCGCCAGCAGCTTGGTTGCGGTCGGTGAAAAACTGTTTTTT
d_gene: -; v_gene: TRBV2; j_gene: TRBJ2-2; abundance: -; CDR3aa: CATRIGVAGELFF; CDR3nt: TGTGCCACCAGGATCGGTGTGGCCGGGGAGCTGTTTTTT
d_gene: TRBD2; v_gene: TRBV6-5; j_gene: TRBJ2-1; abundance: -; CDR3aa: CASSYRTSGGASDERFF; CDR3nt: TGTGCCAGCAGTTATCGGACTAGCGGGGGGGCCTCGGATGAGCGTTTCTTC
d_gene: -; v_gene: TRBV3-1; j_gene: TRBJ2-7; abundance: -; CDR3aa: CASSDPGNTHYEQYF; CDR3nt: TGTGCCAGCAGCGACCCCGGGAATACTCACTACGAGCAGTACTTC
d_gene: -; v_gene: TRBV2; j_gene: TRBJ1-2; abundance: -; CDR3aa: CASSLGGEGYTF; CDR3nt: TGTGCCAGCAGTCTCGGGGGGGAGGGCTACACCTTC
d_gene: TRBD2; v_gene: TRBV6-5; j_gene: TRBJ2-5; abundance: many; CDR3aa: CASSYTGLAGGQTQYF; CDR3nt: TGTGCCAGCAGTTACACGGGACTAGCGGGGGGTCAGACCCAGTACTTC
d_gene: -; v_gene: TRBV7-9; j_gene: TRBJ1-2; abundance: -; CDR3aa: CASTPGDGYTF; CDR3nt: TGTGCCAGCACCCCCGGGGATGGCTACACCTTC
d_gene: -; v_gene: TRBV4-2; j_gene: TRBJ1-6; abundance: few; CDR3aa: CASSQDPGDSSPLHF; CDR3nt: TGTGCCAGCAGCCAGGACCCCGGAGATTCTTCACCCCTCCACTTT
d_gene: TRBD2; v_gene: TRBV15; j_gene: TRBJ2-5; abundance: -; CDR3aa: CATSRSGGETQYF; CDR3nt: TGTGCCACCAGCAGGAGCGGGGGAGAGACCCAGTACTTC
d_gene: TRBD1; v_gene: TRBV12-3/TRBV12-4; j_gene: TRBJ2-7; abundance: few; CDR3aa: CASSQTGATYEQYF; CDR3nt: TGTGCCAGCAGCCAGACAGGGGCAACCTACGAGCAGTACTTC
d_gene: TRBD1; v_gene: TRBV10-3; j_gene: TRBJ1-2; abundance: many; CDR3aa: CAISEDRGVGGYTF; CDR3nt: TGTGCCATCAGTGAAGACAGGGGAGTTGGGGGCTACACCTTC
d_gene: TRBD2; v_gene: TRBV20-1; j_gene: TRBJ2-1; abundance: -; CDR3aa: CSATELAFGEQFF; CDR3nt: TGCAGTGCAACTGAACTAGCGTTCGGTGAGCAGTTCTTC
d_gene: -; v_gene: TRBV28; j_gene: TRBJ1-4; abundance: many; CDR3aa: CASSWWASNEKLFF; CDR3nt: TGTGCCAGCAGTTGGTGGGCCTCCAATGAAAAACTGTTTTTT
d_gene: -; v_gene: TRBV18; j_gene: TRBJ2-1; abundance: few; CDR3aa: CASSPPSDNEQFF; CDR3nt: TGTGCCAGCTCACCACCGTCGGACAATGAGCAGTTCTTC
d_gene: -; v_gene: TRBV6-5; j_gene: TRBJ1-5; abundance: few; CDR3aa: CASKGLNQPQHF; CDR3nt: TGTGCCAGCAAGGGCCTCAATCAGCCCCAGCATTTT
d_gene: TRBD1; v_gene: TRBV18; j_gene: TRBJ1-4; abundance: many; CDR3aa: CASTVQGTNEKLFF; CDR3nt: TGTGCCAGCACGGTACAGGGGACCAATGAAAAACTGTTTTTT
d_gene: -; v_gene: TRBV25-1; j_gene: TRBJ1-6; abundance: few; CDR3aa: CASSPHGFYNSPLHF; CDR3nt: TGTGCCAGCAGTCCCCACGGATTCTATAATTCACCCCTCCACTTT
d_gene: -; v_gene: TRBV10-3; j_gene: TRBJ2-3; abundance: few; CDR3aa: CGAGGGGTDTQYF; CDR3nt: TGTGGCGCCGGAGGGGGCGGCACAGATACGCAGTATTTT
d_gene: TRBD1; v_gene: TRBV27; j_gene: TRBJ2-1; abundance: few; CDR3aa: CASSLDRGMWNEQFF; CDR3nt: TGTGCCAGCAGTTTAGACAGGGGAATGTGGAATGAGCAGTTCTTC
d_gene: TRBD2; v_gene: TRBV20-1; j_gene: TRBJ2-1; abundance: -; CDR3aa: CSARDSGMGGGRGEQFF; CDR3nt: TGCAGTGCTAGAGATTCAGGGATGGGTGGCGGGAGGGGTGAGCAGTTCTTC
d_gene: -; v_gene: TRBV6-5; j_gene: TRBJ2-5; abundance: -; CDR3aa: CASSYSASPQETQYF; CDR3nt: TGTGCCAGCAGTTACTCGGCTAGTCCCCAAGAGACCCAGTACTTC
d_gene: TRBD2; v_gene: TRBV4-1; j_gene: TRBJ2-3; abundance: few; CDR3aa: CASSQGLAGATSTDTQYF; CDR3nt: TGCGCCAGCAGCCAAGGACTAGCGGGAGCGACTAGCACAGATACGCAGTATTTT
d_gene: TRBD2; v_gene: TRBV5-1; j_gene: TRBJ2-7; abundance: -; CDR3aa: CASSRNLGSSGGYEQYF; CDR3nt: TGCGCCAGCAGCCGAAATCTTGGTTCTAGCGGGGGCTACGAGCAGTACTTC
d_gene: -; v_gene: TRBV12-3/TRBV12-4; j_gene: TRBJ2-2; abundance: -; CDR3aa: CASSFIWANTGELFF; CDR3nt: TGTGCCAGCAGTTTTATTTGGGCGAACACCGGGGAGCTGTTTTTT
d_gene: TRBD1; v_gene: TRBV12-3/TRBV12-4; j_gene: TRBJ2-7; abundance: many; CDR3aa: CASSLDRGAYEQYF; CDR3nt: TGCGCCAGCAGTCTTGACAGGGGAGCCTACGAGCAGTACTTC
d_gene: TRBD2; v_gene: TRBV25-1; j_gene: TRBJ2-2; abundance: -; CDR3aa: CASSGRLAGYTGELFF; CDR3nt: TGTGCCAGCAGTGGTCGACTAGCGGGCTACACCGGGGAGCTGTTTTTT
d_gene: TRBD2; v_gene: TRBV3-1; j_gene: TRBJ2-3; abundance: few; CDR3aa: CASSPSTSGGEYSTDTQYF; CDR3nt: TGTGCCAGCAGCCCGTCTACTAGCGGGGGCGAATATAGCACAGATACGCAGTATTTT
d_gene: -; v_gene: TRBV12-3/TRBV12-4; j_gene: TRBJ2-1; abundance: -; CDR3aa: CASSLKVTDNEQFF; CDR3nt: TGTGCCAGCAGTTTGAAGGTTACCGACAATGAGCAGTTCTTC
d_gene: -; v_gene: TRBV11-1; j_gene: TRBJ2-3; abundance: -; CDR3aa: CASSSPPGAGALTDTQYF; CDR3nt: TGTGCCAGCAGCTCCCCCCCCGGGGCGGGGGCGCTCACAGATACGCAGTATTTT
d_gene: -; v_gene: TRBV27; j_gene: TRBJ1-1; abundance: few; CDR3aa: CASSKPGGLPEAFF; CDR3nt: TGTGCCAGCAGTAAACCCGGGGGGCTACCTGAAGCTTTCTTT
d_gene: TRBD2; v_gene: TRBV13; j_gene: TRBJ2-1; abundance: -; CDR3aa: CASSALAGGPYNEQFF; CDR3nt: TGTGCCAGCAGCGCCCTAGCGGGAGGACCTTACAATGAGCAGTTCTTC
d_gene: -; v_gene: TRBV20-1; j_gene: TRBJ2-3; abundance: few; CDR3aa: CSAREGSSTDTQYF; CDR3nt: TGCAGTGCCCGAGAGGGGAGTAGCACAGATACGCAGTATTTT
d_gene: -; v_gene: TRBV11-2; j_gene: TRBJ2-1; abundance: few; CDR3aa: CASSLFPGKANEQFF; CDR3nt: TGTGCCAGCAGCTTATTCCCAGGGAAGGCCAATGAGCAGTTCTTC
d_gene: TRBD2; v_gene: TRBV6-1; j_gene: TRBJ2-1; abundance: -; CDR3aa: CASRRRLAGSDEQFF; CDR3nt: TGTGCCAGCAGAAGACGACTAGCGGGATCCGATGAGCAGTTCTTC
d_gene: TRBD2; v_gene: TRBV7-9; j_gene: TRBJ2-3; abundance: few; CDR3aa: CASSLDGRAFGDTQYF; CDR3nt: TGTGCCAGCAGCTTGGACGGGAGGGCCTTTGGAGATACGCAGTATTTT
d_gene: TRBD1; v_gene: TRBV14; j_gene: TRBJ2-3; abundance: -; CDR3aa: CASSPDRGYGWDTQYF; CDR3nt: TGTGCCAGCAGCCCAGACAGGGGGTACGGCTGGGATACGCAGTATTTT
d_gene: TRBD2; v_gene: TRBV7-6; j_gene: TRBJ2-1; abundance: -; CDR3aa: CASSLAPGLEFPNNEQFF; CDR3nt: TGTGCCAGCAGCTTAGCTCCGGGACTAGAGTTCCCCAACAATGAGCAGTTCTTC
d_gene: -; v_gene: TRBV30; j_gene: TRBJ2-1; abundance: -; CDR3aa: CAWSKLRYNEQFF; CDR3nt: TGTGCCTGGAGCAAACTACGCTACAATGAGCAGTTCTTC
d_gene: -; v_gene: TRBV6-4; j_gene: TRBJ1-2; abundance: few; CDR3aa: CASSQGAGYTF; CDR3nt: TGTGCCAGCAGCCAGGGCGCTGGCTACACCTTC
d_gene: -; v_gene: TRBV4-3; j_gene: TRBJ2-2; abundance: -; CDR3aa: CASSLTIDGTKGGELFF; CDR3nt: TGCGCCAGCAGCCTAACGATAGACGGGACAAAGGGCGGGGAGCTGTTTTTT
d_gene: -; v_gene: TRBV5-1; j_gene: TRBJ1-1; abundance: few; CDR3aa: CASSLAVQMNTEAFF; CDR3nt: TGCGCCAGCAGCTTGGCCGTGCAGATGAACACTGAAGCTTTCTTT
d_gene: -; v_gene: TRBV9; j_gene: TRBJ1-3; abundance: -; CDR3aa: CASSRAGGGYSGNTIYF; CDR3nt: TGTGCCAGCAGCAGAGCAGGTGGAGGCTACTCTGGAAACACCATATATTTT